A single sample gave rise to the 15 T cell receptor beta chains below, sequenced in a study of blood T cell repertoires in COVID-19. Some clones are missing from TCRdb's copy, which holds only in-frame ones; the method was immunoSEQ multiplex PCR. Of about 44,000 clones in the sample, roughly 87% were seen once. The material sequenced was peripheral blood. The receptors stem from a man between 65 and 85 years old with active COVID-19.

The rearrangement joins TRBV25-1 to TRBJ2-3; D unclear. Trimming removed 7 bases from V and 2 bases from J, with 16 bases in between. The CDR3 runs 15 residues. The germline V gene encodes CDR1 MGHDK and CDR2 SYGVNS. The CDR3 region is CASTPPRHLTDTQYF. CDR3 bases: TGTGCCAGCACACCCCCGAGGCACCTCACAGATACGCAGTATTTT.

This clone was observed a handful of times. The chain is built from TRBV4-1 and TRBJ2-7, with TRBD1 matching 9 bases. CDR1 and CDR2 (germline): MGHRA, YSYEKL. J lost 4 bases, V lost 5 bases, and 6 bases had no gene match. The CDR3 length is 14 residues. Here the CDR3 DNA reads TGCGCCAGCAGCAAAAGGGACAGGGATTACGAGCAGTACTTC. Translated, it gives CASSKRDRDYEQYF.

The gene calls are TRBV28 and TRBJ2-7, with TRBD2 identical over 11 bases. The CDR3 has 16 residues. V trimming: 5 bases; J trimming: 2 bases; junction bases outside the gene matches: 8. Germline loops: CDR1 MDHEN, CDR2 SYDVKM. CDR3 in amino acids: CASSPTGLAVTYEQYF. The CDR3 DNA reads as TGTGCCAGCAGTCCAACGGGACTAGCGGTCACCTACGAGCAGTACTTC.

CDR3 protein: CASSYRRREGNEQFF. As DNA, the CDR3 is TGTGCCAGCAGTTATCGTCGACGGGAGGGCAATGAGCAGTTCTTC. V is TRBV6-2 or TRBV6-3 and J is TRBJ2-1; 8 nucleotides align to TRBD2. With 3 bases clipped from V and 6 bases from J, the junction kept 7 bases outside the gene matches. The germline V gene has CDR1 MNHEY and CDR2 SVGEGT. The CDR3 covers 15 residues.

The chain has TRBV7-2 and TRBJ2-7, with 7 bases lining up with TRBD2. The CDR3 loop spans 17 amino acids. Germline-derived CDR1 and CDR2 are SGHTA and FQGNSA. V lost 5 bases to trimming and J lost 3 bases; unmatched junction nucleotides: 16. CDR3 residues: CASSPYGGGGSSYEQYF. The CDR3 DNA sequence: TGTGCCAGCAGCCCCTATGGTGGGGGAGGGTCGAGCTACGAGCAGTACTTC.

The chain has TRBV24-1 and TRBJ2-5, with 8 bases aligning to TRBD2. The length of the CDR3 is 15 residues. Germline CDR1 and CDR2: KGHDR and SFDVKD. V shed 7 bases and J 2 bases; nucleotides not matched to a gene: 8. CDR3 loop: CATSSGGGGQETQYF. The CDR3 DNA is TGTGCCACCAGCAGCGGGGGTGGGGGGCAAGAGACCCAGTACTTC.

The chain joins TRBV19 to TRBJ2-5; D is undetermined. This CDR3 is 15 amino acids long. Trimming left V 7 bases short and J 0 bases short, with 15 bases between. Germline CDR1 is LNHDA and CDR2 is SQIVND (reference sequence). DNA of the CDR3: TGTGCCAGTACCCCAACCGGTCCTAACCAAGAGACCCAGTACTTC. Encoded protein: CASTPTGPNQETQYF.

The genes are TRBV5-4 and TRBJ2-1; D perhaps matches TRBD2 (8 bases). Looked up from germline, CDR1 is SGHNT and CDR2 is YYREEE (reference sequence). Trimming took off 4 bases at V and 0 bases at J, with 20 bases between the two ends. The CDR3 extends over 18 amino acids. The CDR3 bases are TGTGCCAGCAGCCACCGGGGGGGGACAGCCCGCTCCTACAATGAGCAGTTCTTC. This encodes CASSHRGGTARSYNEQFF.

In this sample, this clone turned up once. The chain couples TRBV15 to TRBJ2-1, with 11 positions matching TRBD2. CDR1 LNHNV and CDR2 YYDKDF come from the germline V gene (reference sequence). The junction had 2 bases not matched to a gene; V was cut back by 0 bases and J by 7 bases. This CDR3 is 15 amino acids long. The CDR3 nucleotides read TGTGCCACCAGCAGAGAACTAGCGGGGGTTAATGAGCAGTTCTTC. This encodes CATSRELAGVNEQFF.

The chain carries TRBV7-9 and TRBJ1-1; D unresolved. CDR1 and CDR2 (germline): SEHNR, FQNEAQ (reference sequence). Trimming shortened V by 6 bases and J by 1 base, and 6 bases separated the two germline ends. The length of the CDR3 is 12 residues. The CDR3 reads CASRPGNTEAFF. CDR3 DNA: TGTGCCAGCAGACCGGGGAACACTGAAGCTTTCTTT.

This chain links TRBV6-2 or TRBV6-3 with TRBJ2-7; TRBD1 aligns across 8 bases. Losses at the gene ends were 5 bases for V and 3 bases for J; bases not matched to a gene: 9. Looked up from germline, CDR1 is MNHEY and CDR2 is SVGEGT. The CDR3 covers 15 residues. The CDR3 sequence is CASSASGTGNYEQYF. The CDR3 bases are TGTGCCAGCAGTGCCTCTGGGACAGGAAACTACGAGCAGTACTTC.

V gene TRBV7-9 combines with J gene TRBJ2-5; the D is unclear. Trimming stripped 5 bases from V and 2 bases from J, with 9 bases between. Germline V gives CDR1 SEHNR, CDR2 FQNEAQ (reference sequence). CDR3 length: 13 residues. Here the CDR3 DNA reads TGTGCCAGCAGCGCCGACTTACAAGAGACCCAGTACTTC. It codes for CASSADLQETQYF.

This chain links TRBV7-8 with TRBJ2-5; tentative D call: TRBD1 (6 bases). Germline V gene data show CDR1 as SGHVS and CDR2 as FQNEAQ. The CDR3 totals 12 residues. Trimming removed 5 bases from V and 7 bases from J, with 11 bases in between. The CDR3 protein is CASSPRRGTQYF. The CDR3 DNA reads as TGTGCCAGCAGCCCCCGCAGGGGGACCCAGTACTTC. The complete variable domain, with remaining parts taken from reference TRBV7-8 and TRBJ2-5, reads GAGVSQSPRYKVAKRGQDVALRCDPISGHVSLFWYQQALGQGPEFLTYFQNEAQLDKSGLPSDRFFAERPEGSVSTLKIQRTQQEDSAVYLCASSPRRGTQYFGPGTRLLVL.

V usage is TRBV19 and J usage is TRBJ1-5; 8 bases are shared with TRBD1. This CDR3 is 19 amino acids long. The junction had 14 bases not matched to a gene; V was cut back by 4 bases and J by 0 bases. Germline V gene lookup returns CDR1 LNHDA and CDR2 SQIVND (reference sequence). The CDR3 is CASSTWTGRGDLSNQPQHF. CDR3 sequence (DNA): TGTGCCAGTAGTACATGGACAGGGAGGGGTGACCTTAGCAATCAGCCCCAGCATTTT. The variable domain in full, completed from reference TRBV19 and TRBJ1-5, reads DGGITQSPKYLFRKEGQNVTLSCEQNLNHDAMYWYRQDPGQGLRLIYYSQIVNDFQKGDIAEGYSVSREKKESFPLTVTSAQKNPTAFYLCASSTWTGRGDLSNQPQHFGDGTRLSIL.

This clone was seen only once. The CDR3 sequence: CASSLYSNQPQHF. Written as DNA, the CDR3 is TGTGCCAGCAGCTTATATAGCAATCAGCCCCAGCATTTT. The rearrangement joins TRBV13 to TRBJ1-5, with D hard to call. There are 13 residues in the CDR3. V lost 2 bases and J 0 bases, leaving 2 bases between the germline ends. Germline values: CDR1 PRHDT, CDR2 FYEKMQ (reference sequence).